Given below is one TCR beta chain in context. Sequencing used immunoSEQ multiplex PCR; TCRdb keeps in-frame clones, though not all of them. The repertoire holds approximately 92,000 clones, with 95% as singletons. CDR1 and CDR2 (germline): SGHVS, FQNEAQ. This CDR3 spans 15 amino acids. V was trimmed by 2 bases and J by 6 bases, leaving 15 bases between them. This sample is drawn from a study of technical replicates of blood from a handful of donors. The chain links TRBV7-8 to TRBJ2-3, with D perhaps TRBD2 (7 bases). Sample: T cells isolated from PBMCs. The clonotype comes from a human donor in good health. The CDR3 coding sequence is TGTGCCAGCAGCTTATTGGTGGGGGGGCAGGATACGCAGTATTTT. Its translation is CASSLLVGGQDTQYF.